This TCR beta chain was identified in a study of control samples from healthy donors and cancer patients. This CDR3 region has 15 residues. The germline V and J ends were trimmed by 7 bases and 2 bases, with 17 bases remaining between them. Germline V lookup: CDR1 MDHEN, CDR2 SYDVKM. TCRdb's copy holds only in-frame clones and misses some; the assay was immunoSEQ multiplex PCR. The data hold 35,000 to 45,000 clones, with approximately 87% observed a single time. Sequencing was carried out using blood. The sequence was obtained from a man between 60 and 70 years old in good health. This chain uses TRBV28 with TRBJ1-2; D unclear. This CDR3 reads CASTTPRQTNYGYTF. The CDR3 DNA reads as TGTGCCAGCACCACCCCCAGGCAGACCAACTATGGCTACACCTTC.